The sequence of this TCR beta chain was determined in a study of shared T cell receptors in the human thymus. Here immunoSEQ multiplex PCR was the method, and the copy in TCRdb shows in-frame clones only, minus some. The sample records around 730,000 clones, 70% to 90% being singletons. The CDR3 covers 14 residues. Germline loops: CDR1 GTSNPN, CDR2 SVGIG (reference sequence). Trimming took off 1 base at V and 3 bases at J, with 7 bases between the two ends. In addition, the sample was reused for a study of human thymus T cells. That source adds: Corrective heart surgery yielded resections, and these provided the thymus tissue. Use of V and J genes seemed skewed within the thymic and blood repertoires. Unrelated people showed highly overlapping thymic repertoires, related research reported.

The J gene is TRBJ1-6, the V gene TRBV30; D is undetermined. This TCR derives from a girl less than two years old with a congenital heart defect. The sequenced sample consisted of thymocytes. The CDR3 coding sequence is TGTGCCTGGAGTGAGGCAGGCTATAATTCACCCCTCCACTTT. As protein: CAWSEAGYNSPLHF.